This T cell receptor beta chain was identified during a study of Ad26.COV2.S vaccination and SARS-CoV-2 variants. Study context: A COV1001 Ad26.COV2.S trial-arm participant provided the sample.

V was trimmed by 6 bases and J by 6 bases, leaving 22 bases between them. The CDR3 has 16 amino acids. The germline gives CDR1 SEHNR, CDR2 FQNEAQ (reference sequence). Sample treatment: about 20 received Ad26.COV2.S at low or high dose, single or two shots; five or six received placebo; per-sample allocation not given. Material that was analyzed had been drawn on day 63 after the first vaccine or placebo injection. Measured with immunoSEQ multiplex PCR; TCRdb has only the in-frame clones, and not every one. The top ten hold more than 1.5% of the sample, which has approximately 410,000 clones, 92% seen once.

This sequence originates from a person aged 18-60 years who received the Ad26.COV2.S COVID-19 vaccine or a placebo. The chain links TRBV7-9 to TRBJ2-3, with D maybe TRBD2 (6 bases). Here the sequenced sample was peripheral blood, taken in a trial of Ad26.COV2.S vaccine versus placebo. CDR3 coding DNA: TGTGCCAGCAGGCCATCCCCCGGGAGCTCAGTCGATACGCAGTATTTT. It translates to CASRPSPGSSVDTQYF.